This T cell receptor beta chain derives from a study of T cells in localized non-small cell lung cancer. Study results and caveats: Adjacent lung tissue had a median approximately 61 of the top 100 clones found in the tumor.

CDR3 size: 14 residues. From germline, CDR1 is SGHNT and CDR2 YYREEE (reference sequence). V lost 0 bases to trimming and J lost 5 bases, with 11 bases between them. A word on this clone: No antigen is known for it.

Clones were read by immunoSEQ multiplex PCR, and TCRdb kept only the in-frame ones, dropping some. This table has around 64,000 clones, roughly 81% appearing once. The sample in question was PBMCs, obtained before any cancer treatment. V usage is TRBV5-4 and J usage is TRBJ1-2, with TRBD1 as a possible D gene (6 bases). This TCR derives from a man aged 40 to 75 with stage II lung adenocarcinoma. The CDR3 nucleotides are TGTGCCAGCAGCTTGGCCGGACAGATTTATGGCTACACCTTC. This translates into CASSLAGQIYGYTF.